Included here is one TCR beta chain sequence, with context. No cognate antigen has been identified for it. The input lacks base qualities; no much larger clone sits a single base away. Library prep was done by the immunoSEQ multiplex PCR assay. Held by TCRdb, this immuneACCESS table contains in-frame sequences only and omits some clones. Under half of the omission traces to an unresolved V gene where checked; the cause of the rest is unknown. Counted in this sample were some 41,000 clones; almost 95% of them appeared once. Jointly, the top ten make up roughly 8.1% of the sample. The data belong to a study of T cell changes during pregnancy in multiple sclerosis (dated by TCRdb to about 2019). For the wider study: The study looked at changes in the T cell repertoire across pregnancy in women with multiple sclerosis.

The germline V gene gives CDR1 as SGHAT and CDR2 as FQNNGV. Trimming costs V 4 bases and J 4 bases, and their ends lie 16 bases apart. Including cysteine and phenylalanine, the CDR3 has 16 amino acids. The only DNA kept is the CDR3, 48 bases in frame from the first base. The source was CD8+ T cells from peripheral blood mononuclear cells, collected in the third trimester of pregnancy. The rearranged segments are TRBV11-2 and TRBJ2-2, and perhaps TRBD1 as D gene, on 5 matching bases. This TCR derives from a female donor with multiple sclerosis, enrolled in a pregnancy study. For the CDR3, the sequence is CASSSLPRRGTGELFF. The sequence in DNA is TGTGCCAGCAGCTCACTCCCGCGTAGGGGCACCGGGGAGCTGTTTTTT. The CDR3 plus the reference TRBV11-2 and TRBJ2-2 genes for the other parts give the full variable domain: EAGVAQSPRYKIIEKRQSVAFWCNPISGHATLYWYQQILGQGPKLLIQFQNNGVVDDSQLPKDRFSAERLKGVDSTLKIQPAKLEDSAVYLCASSSLPRRGTGELFFGEGSRLTVL.